This T cell receptor beta chain was recovered during a study of identical twins. Study observations and caveats: Twins shared beta out-of-frame sequences in excess, but this excess was weaker.

TCRdb re-called the 5' RACE reads through MiXCR, storing one row per CDR3 protein. Seen here are hundreds of thousands of distinct CDR3 sequences, 6.1% observed once, and the top ten hold 1.5% to 2%. About this clonotype: Its antigen is currently unknown.

Trimming removed 2 bases from V and 1 base from J, with 9 bases in between. Germline assignment: CDR1 MNHEY and CDR2 SVGAGI. The CDR3 loop spans 14 amino acids. This rearrangement joins TRBV6-5 to TRBJ2-7, with no clear D. The receptor was derived from a young man in good health. Sequenced input: naive T cells sorted from blood. The CDR3 is CASSYSQASYEQYV. As DNA, the CDR3 is TGTGCCAGCAGTTACAGTCAAGCTTCCTACGAGCAGTACGTC.